A single sample is the source of the 18 T cell receptor beta chains below, sequenced in a study of CD8+ T cells in alopecia areata. Sequencing templates came from extracted RNA that was reverse transcribed into cDNA. Data came from immunoSEQ multiplex PCR; TCRdb stores just in-frame clones and leaves some out. Counted here are about 210,000 clones, less than 75% occurring once; the ten biggest clones make up roughly 1.5%. Stated treatment: oral pan-JAK inhibitor, 5-10 mg twice daily. The source was CD4+ T cells sorted from blood, collected at week 4, from a patient treated with tofacitinib. These receptors came from a human donor with alopecia areata.

The J gene is TRBJ1-1, the V gene TRBV30, with D possibly being TRBD1 (6 bases). V was trimmed by 0 bases and J by 4 bases, leaving 12 bases between them. Germline CDR1 reads GTSNPN; CDR2 reads SVGIG (reference sequence). This CDR3 has 14 residues. The CDR3: CAWSVRQGSTEAFF. The CDR3 bases are TGTGCCTGGAGTGTACGTCAGGGGAGCACTGAAGCTTTCTTT.

The V and J genes are TRBV5-6 and TRBJ2-3; tentative D call: TRBD2 (6 bases). CDR1 is SGHDT and CDR2 is YYEEEE in the germline V gene. CDR3 length equals 15 residues. The V end was cut by 4 bases, the J end by 1 base, with 13 bases between. The CDR3 DNA follows: TGTGCCAGCAGCCGGAGGGTAGCGGGCACAGATACGCAGTATTTT. Translating gives CASSRRVAGTDTQYF.

The rearrangement uses TRBV29-1 and TRBJ1-2; D not resolved. In germline, CDR1 is SQVTM, CDR2 ANQGSEA. CDR3 size: 11 residues. The V end was cut by 4 bases, the J end by 4 bases, with 7 bases between. This CDR3 is CSVGETYGYTF. CDR3 bases: TGCAGCGTTGGGGAGACCTATGGCTACACCTTC.

V usage is TRBV29-1 and J usage is TRBJ1-1; D uncertain. There are 12 residues in the CDR3. Germline CDR1 and CDR2: SQVTM and ANQGSEA. Between the trimmed V and J ends, which lost 0 bases and 8 bases, there was a span of 10 bases. The CDR3 here is CSVEDHGLEAFF. The CDR3 DNA follows: TGCAGCGTTGAAGATCACGGACTCGAAGCTTTCTTT.

This rearrangement joins TRBV6-6 to TRBJ1-1; no reliable D call. The V gene's germline CDR1 is MNHNY and CDR2 SVGAGI (reference sequence). The CDR3 extends over 13 amino acids. V lost 5 bases and J lost 0, with 7 bases in between. The CDR3 region has the DNA TGTGCCAGCAGTGCTCGGATGAACACTGAAGCTTTCTTT. This sequence encodes CASSARMNTEAFF.

This clone appeared a single time. The chain recombines TRBV29-1 with TRBJ1-1, with D possibly matching TRBD1 (5 bases). V was cut by 3 bases and J by 3 bases, with 8 bases left in between. Germline lookup yields CDR1 SQVTM and CDR2 ANQGSEA. The CDR3 has 12 amino acids. The CDR3 region is CSVDFRDTEAFF. The CDR3 DNA follows: TGCAGCGTTGATTTCAGGGACACTGAAGCTTTCTTT.

This clone was seen a handful of times. CDR3 protein: CAIKDSTDTQYF. The DNA for the CDR3 is TGTGCCATCAAGGACAGCACAGATACGCAGTATTTT. This rearrangement joins TRBV10-3 to TRBJ2-3; D remains unclear. Trimming shortened V by 7 bases and J by 0 bases, and 5 bases separated the two germline ends. The CDR3 totals 12 residues. Germline V gene data show CDR1 as ENHRY and CDR2 as SYGVKD.

CDR3 DNA sequence: TGTGCCAGCAGCTTAGGGATGATCAGCCTCGGAATCCAGCCCCAGCATTTT. Residues: CASSLGMISLGIQPQHF. The rearrangement uses TRBV7-8 and TRBJ1-5; D remains ambiguous. Per the germline V gene, CDR1 is SGHVS and CDR2 is FQNEAQ. V gave up 1 base and J gave up 7 bases, with 20 bases separating them. There are 17 residues in the CDR3.

The chain recombines TRBV29-1 with TRBJ1-2, with a tentative D call TRBD1 (6 bases). Germline-derived CDR1 and CDR2 are SQVTM and ANQGSEA. Between the trimmed V and J ends, which lost 6 bases and 3 bases, there was a span of 14 bases. This CDR3 region has 13 residues. This CDR3 is CSVSRGADYGYTF. The CDR3 region has the DNA TGCAGCGTCTCCCGGGGGGCTGACTATGGCTACACCTTC.

This chain's CDR3 is CASSSQPGQGYEQYF. In DNA, the CDR3 is TGCGCCAGCAGCTCCCAACCGGGACAGGGCTACGAGCAGTACTTC. The chain carries TRBV5-1 and TRBJ2-7, with TRBD1 identical over 9 bases. The CDR3 is made up of 15 amino acids. Germline V gene lookup returns CDR1 SGHRS and CDR2 YFSETQ. Trimming cost V 3 bases and J 3 bases; bases outside gene matches: 7.

This clone was counted between two and nine times. The CDR3 loop reads CASSPSGVTDTQYF. The CDR3 bases are TGTGCCAGCAGCCCCTCAGGGGTCACAGATACGCAGTATTTT. The chain employs TRBV25-1 and TRBJ2-3; tentative D call: TRBD1 (6 bases). The CDR3 length is 14 residues. V lost 6 bases and J 2 bases, leaving 12 bases between the germline ends. Germline values: CDR1 MGHDK, CDR2 SYGVNS.

The CDR3 DNA sequence: TGTGCCAGCAGTGAAGCGCTTCGCGCGCTCGTCCCGCGGGACATTCAGTACTTC. It specifies CASSEALRALVPRDIQYF. The gene calls are TRBV2 and TRBJ2-4, with D possibly being TRBD2 (5 bases). V was pared by 0 bases and J by 8 bases, with 23 bases between. This CDR3 region has 18 residues. Germline V gene lookup returns CDR1 SNHLY and CDR2 FYNNEI.

The V call is TRBV7-2, the J call TRBJ1-2; D gene unclear. V lost 2 bases, J lost 0 bases, and 13 bases lay in between. The CDR3 totals 16 residues. Germline V lookup: CDR1 SGHTA, CDR2 FQGNSA. The CDR3 here is CASSLPSLSANYGYTF. CDR3 DNA sequence: TGTGCCAGCAGCTTACCTTCCCTCTCGGCTAACTATGGCTACACCTTC.

The CDR3 DNA sequence: TGTGCCAGCAGCTTATACTTAGGGACTGAAGCTTTCTTT. Translating gives CASSLYLGTEAFF. The rearrangement joins TRBV13 to TRBJ1-1; D not resolved. Germline-derived CDR1 and CDR2 are PRHDT and FYEKMQ (reference sequence). V was trimmed by 2 bases and J by 5 bases, leaving 9 bases between them. The length of the CDR3 is 13 residues.

The rearrangement joins TRBV29-1 to TRBJ2-3; D remains ambiguous. V shed 5 bases and J shed 1 base, with 16 bases lying between them. The CDR3 consists of 15 residues. The V gene's germline CDR1 is SQVTM and CDR2 ANQGSEA. The CDR3 DNA sequence: TGCAGCGTTTGGTCGGGTCTACTCGGCACAGATACGCAGTATTTT. It yields the protein CSVWSGLLGTDTQYF.

The chain recombines TRBV29-1 with TRBJ2-7, with D hard to call. The CDR3 contains 11 residues. Germline CDR1 is SQVTM and CDR2 is ANQGSEA. Trimming shortened V by 7 bases and J by 6 bases, and 13 bases separated the two germline ends. The CDR3 sequence is CSGQVTGEQYF. As DNA, the CDR3 is TGCAGCGGGCAGGTGACCGGCGAGCAGTACTTC.

The DNA of the CDR3 is TGTGCCAGCAGCCCCCGCGCGGGTCCGGATACGCAGTATTTT. Its translation is CASSPRAGPDTQYF. The chain recombines TRBV7-7 with TRBJ2-3; the D gene is possibly TRBD2 (5 bases). Per the germline V gene, CDR1 is SSHAT and CDR2 is FNYEAQ (reference sequence). The length of the CDR3 is 14 residues. Trimming left V 5 bases short and J 6 bases short, with 15 bases between.

J is TRBJ1-5 and V is TRBV28; D might be TRBD1 (5 bases). The V gene lost 8 bases and the J gene lost 4 bases, with 12 bases spanning the gap. Germline assignment: CDR1 MDHEN and CDR2 SYDVKM. This CDR3 is built from 13 residues. The CDR3 DNA follows: TGTGCCAGCTCAGACAGTTTGAATCAGCCCCAGCATTTT. Translating it yields CASSDSLNQPQHF.